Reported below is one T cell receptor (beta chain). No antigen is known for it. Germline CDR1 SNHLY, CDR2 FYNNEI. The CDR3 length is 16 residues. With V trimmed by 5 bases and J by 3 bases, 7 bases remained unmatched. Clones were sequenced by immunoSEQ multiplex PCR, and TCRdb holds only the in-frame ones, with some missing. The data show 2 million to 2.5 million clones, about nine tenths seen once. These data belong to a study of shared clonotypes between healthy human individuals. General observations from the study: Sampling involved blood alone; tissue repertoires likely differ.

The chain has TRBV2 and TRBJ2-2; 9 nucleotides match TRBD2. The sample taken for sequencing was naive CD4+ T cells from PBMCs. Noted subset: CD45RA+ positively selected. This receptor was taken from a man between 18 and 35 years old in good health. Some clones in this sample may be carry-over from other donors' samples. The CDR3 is CASSILAGEDTGELFF. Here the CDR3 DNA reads TGTGCCAGCAGTATTTTAGCGGGAGAGGACACCGGGGAGCTGTTTTTT.